This entry concerns a single T cell receptor (beta chain). Germline-derived CDR1 and CDR2 are SGHKS and YYEKEE (reference sequence). V gave up 4 bases and J gave up 1 base, with 8 bases separating them. The CDR3 totals 13 residues. This entry belongs to a study of OX40 agonist ivuxolimab in advanced cancers. Study details: A male proportion of about 80% was recorded, with mean age approximately 64 years and range roughly 23 to 79.

Using immunoSEQ multiplex PCR, the repertoire was profiled, and TCRdb retains in-frame clones only, with some absent. The repertoire holds around 30,000 clones, with 80% to 95% as singletons. The sample in question was CD4+ or CD8+ T cells sorted from blood, obtained in a trial of the OX40 agonist ivuxolimab. This chain joins TRBV5-5 and TRBJ1-1, with D uncertain. The origin of this receptor is an adult with an advanced solid tumor such as melanoma, head and neck, liver or kidney cancer. CDR3 sequence (DNA): TGTGCCAGCAGCCGTGACACGAACACTGAAGCTTTCTTT. Protein sequence: CASSRDTNTEAFF.